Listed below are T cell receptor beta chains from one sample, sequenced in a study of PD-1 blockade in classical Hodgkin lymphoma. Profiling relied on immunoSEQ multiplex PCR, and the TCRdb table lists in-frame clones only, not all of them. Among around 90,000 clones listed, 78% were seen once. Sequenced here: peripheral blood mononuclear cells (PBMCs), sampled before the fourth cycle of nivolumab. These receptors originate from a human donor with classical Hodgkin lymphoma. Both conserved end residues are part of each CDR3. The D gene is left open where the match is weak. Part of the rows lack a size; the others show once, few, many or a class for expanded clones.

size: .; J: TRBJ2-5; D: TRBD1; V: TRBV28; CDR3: CASSQTGWETQYF; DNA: TGTGCCAGCAGCCAGACAGGGTGGGAGACCCAGTACTTC
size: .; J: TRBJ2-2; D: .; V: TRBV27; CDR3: CASSLSANTGELFF; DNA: TGTGCCAGCAGTTTATCAGCGAACACCGGGGAGCTGTTTTTT
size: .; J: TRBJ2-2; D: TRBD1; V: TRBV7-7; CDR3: CASSPRDSANTGELFF; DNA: TGTGCTAGCAGCCCAAGGGACAGCGCGAACACCGGGGAGCTGTTTTTT
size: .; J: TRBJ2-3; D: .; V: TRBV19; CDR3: CASSWGRTDTQYF; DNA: TGTGCCAGTAGCTGGGGACGCACAGATACGCAGTATTTT
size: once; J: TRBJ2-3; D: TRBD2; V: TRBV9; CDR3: CASSARSLAGGDTQYF; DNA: TGTGCCAGCAGCGCCAGGTCGCTAGCGGGGGGGGATACGCAGTATTTT
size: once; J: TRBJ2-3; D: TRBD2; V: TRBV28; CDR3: CASSGGGAGDTQYF; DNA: TGTGCCAGCAGTGGCGGGGGGGCAGGGGATACGCAGTATTTT
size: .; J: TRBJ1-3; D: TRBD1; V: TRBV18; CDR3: CASSGVTGSSGNTIYF; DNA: TGTGCCAGCTCAGGGGTGACAGGGAGCTCTGGAAACACCATATATTTT
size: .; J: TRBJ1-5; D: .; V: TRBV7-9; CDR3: CASSPKYNQPQHF; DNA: TGTGCCAGCAGCCCGAAATACAATCAGCCCCAGCATTTT
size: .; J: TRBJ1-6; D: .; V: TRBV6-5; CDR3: CASRERSNSPLHF; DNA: TGTGCCAGCAGGGAGAGATCCAATTCACCCCTCCACTTT
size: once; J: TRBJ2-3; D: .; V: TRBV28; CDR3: CASSRGWQRGADTQYF; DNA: TGTGCCAGCAGTCGAGGTTGGCAGAGAGGTGCAGATACGCAGTATTTT
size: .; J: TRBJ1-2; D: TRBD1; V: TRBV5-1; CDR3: CASSETGSGYTF; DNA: TGCGCCAGCAGCGAGACAGGGTCTGGCTACACCTTC
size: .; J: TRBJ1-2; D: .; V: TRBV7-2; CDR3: CASSLETGRGYTF; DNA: TGTGCCAGCAGCTTAGAAACAGGGCGAGGCTACACCTTC
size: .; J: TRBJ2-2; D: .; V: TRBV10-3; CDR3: CAITITPVNTGELFF; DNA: TGTGCCATCACAATAACCCCCGTGAACACCGGGGAGCTGTTTTTT
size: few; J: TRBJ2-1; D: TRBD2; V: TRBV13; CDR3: CASHPLAGNNEQFF; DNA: TGTGCCAGCCACCCCCTAGCGGGGAACAATGAGCAGTTCTTC
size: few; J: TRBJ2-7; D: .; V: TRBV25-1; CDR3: CASSDPTGNEQYF; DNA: TGTGCCAGCAGTGATCCTACAGGGAACGAGCAGTACTTC
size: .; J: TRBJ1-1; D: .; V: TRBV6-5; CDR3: CASSYSEGTEAFF; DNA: TGTGCCAGCAGTTACTCTGAGGGGACTGAAGCTTTCTTT
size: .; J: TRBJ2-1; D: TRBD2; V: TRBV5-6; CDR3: CASSFETSLQNEQFF; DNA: TGTGCCAGCAGCTTTGAGACTAGCTTACAAAATGAGCAGTTCTTC
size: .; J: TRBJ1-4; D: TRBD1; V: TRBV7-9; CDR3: CASSSVGFTPGQVVEKLFF; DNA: TGTGCCAGCAGCTCAGTAGGATTCACTCCGGGACAGGTCGTTGAAAAACTGTTTTTT
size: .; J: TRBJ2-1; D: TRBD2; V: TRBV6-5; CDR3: CASSYSSGGQYNEQFF; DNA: TGTGCCAGCAGTTACAGTAGCGGGGGCCAGTACAATGAGCAGTTCTTC
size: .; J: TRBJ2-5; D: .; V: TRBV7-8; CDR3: CASSLVQAAQYF; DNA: TGTGCCAGCAGCTTAGTTCAAGCGGCCCAGTACTTC
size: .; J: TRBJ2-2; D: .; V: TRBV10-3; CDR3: CAISRPTGELFF; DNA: TGTGCCATCAGTCGACCCACCGGGGAGCTGTTTTTT
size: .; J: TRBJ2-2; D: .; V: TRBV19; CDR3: CASSRQDTGELFF; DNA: TGTGCCAGTAGTCGACAGGACACCGGGGAGCTGTTTTTT
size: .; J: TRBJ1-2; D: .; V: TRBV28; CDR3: CASSPGLRSTF; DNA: TGTGCCAGCAGCCCGGGTTTAAGATCCACCTTC
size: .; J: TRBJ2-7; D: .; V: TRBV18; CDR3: CASSPSGVLHEQYF; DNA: TGTGCCAGCTCACCTTCGGGAGTGCTCCACGAGCAGTACTTC
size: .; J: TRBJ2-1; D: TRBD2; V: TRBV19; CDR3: CASSTAGGSYNEQFF; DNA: TGTGCCAGTAGTACCGCGGGGGGCTCCTACAATGAGCAGTTCTTC
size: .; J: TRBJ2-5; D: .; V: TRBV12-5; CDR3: CASGSGLVETQYF; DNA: TGTGCTAGTGGTTCAGGACTGGTAGAGACCCAGTACTTC
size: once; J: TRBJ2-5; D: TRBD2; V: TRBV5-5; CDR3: CASSLQRASGSETQYF; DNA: TGTGCCAGCAGCTTGCAGAGGGCCAGCGGGAGTGAGACCCAGTACTTC